The next 2 T cell receptor beta chains were all read from a single sample in a study of T cell responses to AZD1222 COVID-19 vaccine. Here immunoSEQ multiplex PCR was the method, and the copy in TCRdb shows in-frame clones only, minus some. This sample carries approximately 120,000 clones, roughly 86% of them seen once, and the ten largest clones take approximately 6%. Specimen: peripheral blood, collected 28 days after the second AZD1222 dose. The receptors here all came from an adult who received the AZD1222 COVID-19 vaccine.

The CDR3 DNA reads TGTGCCAGCAGCTCCAACCTGGATAGCTCCTACAATGAGCAGTTCTTC. Translating it yields CASSSNLDSSYNEQFF. The rearrangement joins TRBV7-2 to TRBJ2-1; D remains unclear. V was cut by 4 bases and J by 0 bases, with 13 bases left in between. CDR1 and CDR2 from the germline V gene are SGHTA and FQGNSA. The CDR3 totals 16 residues. The full variable domain, its missing parts supplied by reference TRBV7-2 and TRBJ2-1, is GAGVSQSPSNKVTEKGKDVELRCDPISGHTALYWYRQSLGQGLEFLIYFQGNSAPDKSGLPSDRFSAERTGGSVSTLTIQRTQQEDSAVYLCASSSNLDSSYNEQFFGPGTRLTVL.

CDR3 in DNA: TGCGCCAGCAGCTTAGACCCGGACACTGAAGCTTTCTTT. It specifies CASSLDPDTEAFF. J is TRBJ1-1 and V is TRBV5-1; no clear D gene. V gave up 2 bases and J gave up 3 bases, with 8 bases separating them. The CDR3 has 13 residues. CDR1 and CDR2 (germline): SGHRS, YFSETQ.